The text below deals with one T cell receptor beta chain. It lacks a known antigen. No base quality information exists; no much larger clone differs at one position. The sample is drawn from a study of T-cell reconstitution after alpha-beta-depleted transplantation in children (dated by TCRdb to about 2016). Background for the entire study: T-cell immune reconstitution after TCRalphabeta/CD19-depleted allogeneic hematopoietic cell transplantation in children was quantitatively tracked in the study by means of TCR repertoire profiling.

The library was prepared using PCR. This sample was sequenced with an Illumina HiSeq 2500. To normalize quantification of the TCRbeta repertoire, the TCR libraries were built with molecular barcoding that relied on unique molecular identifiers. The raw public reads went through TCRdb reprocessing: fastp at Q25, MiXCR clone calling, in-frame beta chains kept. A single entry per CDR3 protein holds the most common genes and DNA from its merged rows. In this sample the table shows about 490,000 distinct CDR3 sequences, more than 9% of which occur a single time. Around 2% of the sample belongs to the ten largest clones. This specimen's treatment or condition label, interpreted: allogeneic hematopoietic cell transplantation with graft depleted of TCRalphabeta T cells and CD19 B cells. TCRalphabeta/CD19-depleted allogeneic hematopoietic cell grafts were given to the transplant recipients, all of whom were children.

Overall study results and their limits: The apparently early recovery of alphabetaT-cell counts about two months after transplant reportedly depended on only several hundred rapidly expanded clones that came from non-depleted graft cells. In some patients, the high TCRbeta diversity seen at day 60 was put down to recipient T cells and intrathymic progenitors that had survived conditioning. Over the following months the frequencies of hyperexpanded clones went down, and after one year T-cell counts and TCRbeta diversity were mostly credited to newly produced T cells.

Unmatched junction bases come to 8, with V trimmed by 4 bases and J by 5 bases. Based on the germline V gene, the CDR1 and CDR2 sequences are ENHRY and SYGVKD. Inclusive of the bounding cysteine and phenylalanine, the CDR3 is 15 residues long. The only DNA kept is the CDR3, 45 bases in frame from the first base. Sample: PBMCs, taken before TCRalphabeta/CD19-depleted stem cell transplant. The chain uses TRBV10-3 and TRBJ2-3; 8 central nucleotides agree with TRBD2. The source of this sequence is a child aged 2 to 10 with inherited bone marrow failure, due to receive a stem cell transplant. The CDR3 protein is CAISVQRESEDTQYF. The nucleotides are TGTGCCATCAGTGTGCAGCGGGAGAGCGAAGATACGCAGTATTTT.